This T cell receptor (beta chain) was retrieved from a study of breast tumors, draining lymph nodes, adjacent tissues (dated by TCRdb to about 2016). A note on the overall study: The study compared TCR beta repertoires across tumor, adjacent nontumor tissue and axillary lymph nodes from breast cancer patients. In human breast cancer, the study set out to evaluate how tumor, surrounding tissue and draining lymph node repertoires relate to one another and whether T cells may move between these sites.

There are many counts of this clonotype. This receptor's antigen is unknown. Base qualities are missing; no much larger clone stands one base away. The research as a whole found: Tumor and nontumor tissue repertoires were found to be significantly more similar in luminal-like than in basal-like breast cancer. The data were considered consistent with most tumor T cells being derived from the lymph node and subsequently expanding within tumor tissue. The conclusion that tumor T cells originate in lymph nodes was framed as consistent with a hypothesis rather than directly demonstrated. T-cell repertoire diversity in tumors was found to be lower than in lymph nodes but higher than in nontumor tissue, and preferential V and J gene usage was observed.

Trimming accounts for 2 bases at V and 0 bases at J, while the number of junction bases matched to no gene is 4. Measured from the cysteine to the phenylalanine, the CDR3 is 16 residues long. The DNA shown is the 48-base CDR3, in frame from base 1. The germline V gene (reference sequence) provides CDR1 DFQATT and CDR2 SNEGSKA. Data came from an Illumina HiSeq 2000. Multiplex PCR amplification was used to build the TCR beta chain libraries. The amplified TCR beta chain products were analyzed by high-throughput sequencing. TCRdb trimmed public reads at Q25 via fastp, called clones via MiXCR and kept in-frame beta chains. Entries that share a CDR3 protein sequence are merged under the most common genes and DNA. This sample comprises about 35,000 distinct CDR3 sequences, 35% to 40% of them detected only once. 11% of the sample lies in the top ten.

This TCR was sampled from a female donor with breast cancer. Some clones in this sample may be carry-over from other donors' samples. The sequenced material came from breast tumor tissue. The chain is made from TRBV20-1 and TRBJ2-1, and 10 bases in between align with TRBD2. The nucleotides are TGCAGTGCTAGATCCGGACTAGCGGCCTCCTACAATGAGCAGTTCTTC. It codes for CSARSGLAASYNEQFF.